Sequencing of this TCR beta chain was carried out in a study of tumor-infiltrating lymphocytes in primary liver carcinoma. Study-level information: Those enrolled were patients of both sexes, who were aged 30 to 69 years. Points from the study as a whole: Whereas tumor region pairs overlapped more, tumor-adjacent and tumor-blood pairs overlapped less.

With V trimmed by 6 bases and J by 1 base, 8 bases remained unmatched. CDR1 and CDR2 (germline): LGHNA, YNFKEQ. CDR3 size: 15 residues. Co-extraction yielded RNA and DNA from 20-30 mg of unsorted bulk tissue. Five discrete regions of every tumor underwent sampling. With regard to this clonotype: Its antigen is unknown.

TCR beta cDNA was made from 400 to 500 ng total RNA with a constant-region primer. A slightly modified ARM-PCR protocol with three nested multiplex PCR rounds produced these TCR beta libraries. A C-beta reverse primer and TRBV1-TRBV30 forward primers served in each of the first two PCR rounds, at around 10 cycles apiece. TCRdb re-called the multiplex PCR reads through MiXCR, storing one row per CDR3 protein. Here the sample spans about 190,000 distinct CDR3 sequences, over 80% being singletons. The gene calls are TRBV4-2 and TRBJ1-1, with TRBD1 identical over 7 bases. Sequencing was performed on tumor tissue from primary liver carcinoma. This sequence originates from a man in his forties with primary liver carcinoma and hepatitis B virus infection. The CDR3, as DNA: TGTGCCAGCAGTGAAACCGGGACAGAGAACACTGAAGCTTTCTTT. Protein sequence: CASSETGTENTEAFF.